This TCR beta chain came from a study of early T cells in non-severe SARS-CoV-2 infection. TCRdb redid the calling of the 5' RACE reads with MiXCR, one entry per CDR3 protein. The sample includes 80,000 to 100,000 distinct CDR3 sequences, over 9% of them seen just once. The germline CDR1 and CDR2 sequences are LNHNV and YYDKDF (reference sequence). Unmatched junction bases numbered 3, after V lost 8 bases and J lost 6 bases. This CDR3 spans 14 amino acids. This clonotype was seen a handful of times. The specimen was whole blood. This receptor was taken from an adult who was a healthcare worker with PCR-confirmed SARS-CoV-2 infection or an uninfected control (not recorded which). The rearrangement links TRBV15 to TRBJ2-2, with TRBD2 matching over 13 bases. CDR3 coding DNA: TGTGCCACCGGACTAGCGGGAGTTGCCGGGGAGCTGTTTTTT. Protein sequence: CATGLAGVAGELFF. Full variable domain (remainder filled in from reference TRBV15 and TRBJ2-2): DAMVIQNPRYQVTQFGKPVTLSCSQTLNHNVMYWYQQKSSQAPKLLFHYYDKDFNNEADTPDNFQSRRPNTSFCFLDIRSPGLGDTAMYLCATGLAGVAGELFFGEGSRLTVL.